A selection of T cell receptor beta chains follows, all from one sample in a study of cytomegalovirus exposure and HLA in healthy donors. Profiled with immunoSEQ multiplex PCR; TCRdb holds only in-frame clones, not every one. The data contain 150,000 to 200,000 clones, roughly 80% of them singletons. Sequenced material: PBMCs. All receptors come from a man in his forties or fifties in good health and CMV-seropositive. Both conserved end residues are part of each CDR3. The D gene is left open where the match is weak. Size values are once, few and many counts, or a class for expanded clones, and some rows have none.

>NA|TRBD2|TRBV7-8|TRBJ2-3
TGTGCCAGCAGCCCTAGCGGGAAAGATACGCAGTATTTT
CASSPSGKDTQYF
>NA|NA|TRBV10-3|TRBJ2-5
TGTGCCATCAGTGAGACTGGCCAAGAGACCCAGTACTTC
CAISETGQETQYF
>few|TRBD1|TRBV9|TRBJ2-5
TGTGCCAGCAGGGGCTGGACAGGGGCCCGTAGGACCCAGTACTTC
CASRGWTGARRTQYF
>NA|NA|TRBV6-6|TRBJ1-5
TGTGCCATAGGGGCACAACAGTTTCAGCCCCAGCATTTT
CAIGAQQFQPQHF
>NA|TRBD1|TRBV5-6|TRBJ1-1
TGTGCCAGCAGCTGGACGACAGGGAAGATCACTGAAGCTTTCTTT
CASSWTTGKITEAFF
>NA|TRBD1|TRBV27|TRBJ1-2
TGTGCCAGCAGTTTATTAGCGGACAGGGGGCTTGGTGGCTACACCTTC
CASSLLADRGLGGYTF
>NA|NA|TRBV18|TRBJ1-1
TGTGCCAGCTCACCAGCTATTATGAACACTGAAGCTTTCTTT
CASSPAIMNTEAFF
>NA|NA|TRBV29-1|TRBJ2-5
TGCAGCGTTGGGAGGGAAGAGACCCAGTACTTC
CSVGREETQYF
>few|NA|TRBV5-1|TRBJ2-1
TGCGCCAGCAGCTTCGGGACGGGGGAAGTCGGGGACGAGCAGTTCTTC
CASSFGTGEVGDEQFF
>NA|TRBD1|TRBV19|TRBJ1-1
TGTGCCAGTAGTGACAGGGGTGTAACTGAAGCTTTCTTT
CASSDRGVTEAFF
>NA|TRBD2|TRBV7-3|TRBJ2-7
TGTGCCAGCAGCTTCCTAGCGGGGGCGGGGGAGCAGTACTTC
CASSFLAGAGEQYF
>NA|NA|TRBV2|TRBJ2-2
TGTGCCAGCAATCGGGGGGCCCCCCGAGCCGGGGAGCTGTTTTTT
CASNRGAPRAGELFF
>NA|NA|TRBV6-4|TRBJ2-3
TGTGCCAGCAGTCTTGTGTGGGGACTCACAGATACGCAGTATTTT
CASSLVWGLTDTQYF
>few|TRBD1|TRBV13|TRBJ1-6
TGTGCCAGCAGCTTAGGGGGACAGAATTATAATTCACCCCTCCACTTT
CASSLGGQNYNSPLHF
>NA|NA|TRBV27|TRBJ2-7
TGTGCCAGCAGATTAGCGGATCTCCCCTTCTACGAGCAGTACTTC
CASRLADLPFYEQYF
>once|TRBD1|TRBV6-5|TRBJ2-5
TGTGCCAGCAGTTTCTCGGACAGGGGGCGGTGGGAGACCCAGTACTTC
CASSFSDRGRWETQYF
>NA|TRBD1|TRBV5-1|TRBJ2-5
TGCGCCAGCAGTCAGACGACAGGGGAAGAGGAGACCCAGTACTTC
CASSQTTGEEETQYF
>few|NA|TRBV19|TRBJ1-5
TGTGCCACCTCAGGGGAACATCAGCCCCAGCATTTT
CATSGEHQPQHF
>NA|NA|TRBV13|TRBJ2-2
TGTGCCAGCAGCTTTAGCACCGGGGAGCTGTTTTTT
CASSFSTGELFF
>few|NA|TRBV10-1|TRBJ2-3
TGCGCCAGCAGTGAGGGGAGCCCAGATACGCAGTATTTT
CASSEGSPDTQYF
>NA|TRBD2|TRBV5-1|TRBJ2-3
TGCGCCAGCAGCTTGGCGGGTAGCGGGGGCTACACAGATACGCAGTATTTT
CASSLAGSGGYTDTQYF
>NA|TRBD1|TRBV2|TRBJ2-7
TGTGCCAGCAGTTCCGGGACAGGGACCTACGAGCAGTACTTC
CASSSGTGTYEQYF
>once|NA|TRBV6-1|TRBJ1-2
TGTGCCAGACACCCTGGGCAGCCCCTCTATGGCTACACCTTC
CARHPGQPLYGYTF
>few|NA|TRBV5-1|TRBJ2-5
TGCGCCAGCAGCTTGTACGGGGAAGAGACCCAGTACTTC
CASSLYGEETQYF
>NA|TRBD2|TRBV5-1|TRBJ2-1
TGCGCCAGCAGCAAAACTAGCGGTTCCTACAATGAGCAGTTCTTC
CASSKTSGSYNEQFF
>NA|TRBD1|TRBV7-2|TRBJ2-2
TGTGCCAGCAGCCTGGGGTTGACAGGGGGACGAGTAGGGGAGCTGTTTTTT
CASSLGLTGGRVGELFF
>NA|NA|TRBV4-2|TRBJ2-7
TGTGCCAGCAGCCAAGGGCTAGCTATTACCTACGAGCAGTACTTC
CASSQGLAITYEQYF
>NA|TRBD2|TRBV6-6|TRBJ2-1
TGTGCCAGCAGATCCCTGGCGGGAGACACCTACAATGAGCAGTTCTTC
CASRSLAGDTYNEQFF
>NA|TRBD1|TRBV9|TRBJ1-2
TGTGCCAGCAGCGCCATTCTGGGGACAGGGTATTATGGCTACACCTTC
CASSAILGTGYYGYTF
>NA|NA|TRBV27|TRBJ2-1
TGTGCCAGCAGTCTCCGGGAGCCCCCTAATGAGCAGTTCTTC
CASSLREPPNEQFF
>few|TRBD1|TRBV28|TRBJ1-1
TGTGCCAGCAGGGATCCCCGGGACAGGGGTCAAACTGAAGCTTTCTTT
CASRDPRDRGQTEAFF
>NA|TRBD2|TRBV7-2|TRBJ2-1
TGTGCCAGCAGCTTCGGACTAGCGATAGGTGAGCAGTTCTTC
CASSFGLAIGEQFF
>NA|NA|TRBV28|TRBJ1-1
TGTGCCAGCAGCGACTCCCGAAGGGCTTTCTTT
CASSDSRRAFF
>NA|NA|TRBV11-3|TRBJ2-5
TGTGCCAGCAGCCACCCCGCAGGGGCCCCACCCGGCCAAGAGACCCAGTACTTC
CASSHPAGAPPGQETQYF
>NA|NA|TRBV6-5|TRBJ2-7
TGTGCCAGCAGTTACAGGGGCCCCTACGAGCAGTACTTC
CASSYRGPYEQYF
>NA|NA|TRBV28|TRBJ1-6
TGTGCCAGCAGTCCCCCAGACAGTTTTTATTCACCCCTCCACTTT
CASSPPDSFYSPLHF
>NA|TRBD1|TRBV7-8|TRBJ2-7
TGTGCCAGCAGTCCGACTTCCGGGACAGCCTACGAGCAGTACTTC
CASSPTSGTAYEQYF
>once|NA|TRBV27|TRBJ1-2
TGTGCCAGCAGTCTTACAGGGCGGCAGAACTATGGCTACACCTTC
CASSLTGRQNYGYTF
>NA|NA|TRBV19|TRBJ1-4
TGTGCCGCCCGCAGGGGTCCAAGTGAAAAACTGTTTTTT
CAARRGPSEKLFF